The 9 T cell receptor beta chains reported below all come from one sample, sequenced in a study of identical twins. TCRdb reprocessed the 5' RACE reads with MiXCR, giving one entry per CDR3 protein. The table shows about 340,000 distinct CDR3 sequences, with around 9% occurring only once. Sample: naive T cells sorted from blood. The receptors were gathered from a woman between 50 and 59 years old in good health.

The gene calls are TRBV11-2 and TRBJ2-3, with D possibly TRBD1 on 5 matching bases. Germline V gene data show CDR1 as SGHAT and CDR2 as FQNNGV. Trimming took off 4 bases at V and 3 bases at J, with 17 bases between the two ends. The CDR3 is 16 residues long. CDR3 DNA sequence: TGTGCCAGCAGCTCCTCAGGGCTCGGTGGGACAGATACGCAGTATTTT. Protein sequence: CASSSSGLGGTDTQYF.

This clonotype appeared once. This rearrangement joins TRBV4-1 to TRBJ2-5; TRBD2 aligns across 9 bases. J gave up 5 bases and V 1 base, and 2 bases lay outside the gene matches. Germline CDR1 reads MGHRA; CDR2 reads YSYEKL. There are 14 residues in the CDR3. CDR3 in amino acids: CASSQGGRAETQYF. In DNA form, the CDR3 reads TGCGCCAGCAGCCAAGGCGGGAGGGCTGAGACCCAGTACTTC.

This clonotype has ten or more counts. The chain joins TRBV5-1 to TRBJ2-5; D unclear. Germline values: CDR1 SGHRS, CDR2 YFSETQ. Trimming removed 0 bases from V and 1 base from J, with 7 bases in between. This CDR3 contains 14 residues. The CDR3: CASSLDRFQETQYF. The CDR3 DNA is TGCGCCAGCAGCTTGGACAGATTCCAAGAGACCCAGTACTTC.

This chain links TRBV12-3 or TRBV12-4 with TRBJ1-6, with D possibly being TRBD1 (5 bases). V was pared by 2 bases and J by 7 bases, with 9 bases between. This CDR3 is 14 amino acids long. CDR3 nucleotides: TGTGCCAGCAGTTTACGGGACCTGAATTCACCCCTCCACTTT. Translating gives CASSLRDLNSPLHF.

This clonotype has a handful of counts. The chain carries TRBV12-3 or TRBV12-4 and TRBJ2-2; 14 nucleotides agree with TRBD2. CDR3 size: 17 residues. J lost 9 bases, V lost 5 bases, and 11 bases had no gene match. DNA of the CDR3: TGTGCCAGCAGTGCCGGGACTAGCGGGAGAGAGGATTGGGAGCTGTTTTTT. Translated: CASSAGTSGREDWELFF.

V gene TRBV27 combines with J gene TRBJ2-3; 8 bases match TRBD1. Trimming took 6 bases from V and 2 from J; bases not matched to a gene: 10. The germline V gene encodes CDR1 MNHEY and CDR2 SMNVEV (reference sequence). The CDR3 runs to 16 residues. The CDR3 nucleotides read TGTGCCAGCAGCCCGGACAGGGTCCTTAACACAGATACGCAGTATTTT. This codes for CASSPDRVLNTDTQYF.

This clonotype was seen ten or more times. The chain employs TRBV7-2 and TRBJ1-2, with D maybe TRBD1 (5 bases). The CDR3 consists of 16 residues. Germline loops: CDR1 SGHTA, CDR2 FQGNSA. V lost 6 bases, J lost 3 bases, and 20 bases lay in between. The CDR3 sequence: CASSSERGRVYYGYTF. For the CDR3, the DNA is TGTGCCAGCAGTTCAGAGCGGGGGAGGGTTTACTATGGCTACACCTTC.

This clonotype was seen repeatedly, ten times or more. The V and J genes are TRBV30 and TRBJ1-2; D gene unclear. The germline V gene has CDR1 GTSNPN and CDR2 SVGIG (reference sequence). The CDR3 consists of 13 residues. Trimming stripped 2 bases from V and 2 bases from J, with 9 bases between. The DNA of the CDR3 is TGTGCCTGGAGTTTGGAACGGAACTATGGCTACACCTTC. Its protein is CAWSLERNYGYTF.

The V call is TRBV29-1, the J call TRBJ2-1; D remains ambiguous. The CDR3 has 10 amino acids. V was shortened by 5 bases and J by 8 bases, with 7 bases between the two germline ends. CDR1 SQVTM and CDR2 ANQGSEA come from the germline V gene. The CDR3 coding sequence is TGCAGCGTTAGGTCTCATGAGCAGTTCTTC. Protein product: CSVRSHEQFF.